The 25 T cell receptor beta chains given below trace back to one sample, sequenced in a study of cytomegalovirus exposure and HLA in healthy donors. In the PCR, 60 Vbeta and 13 Jbeta primers were used. Assay: immunoSEQ multiplex PCR; the TCRdb copy retains only in-frame clones and omits some. This sample has about 90,000 clones, with 75% to 90% found just once. Specimen: PBMCs. These receptors originate from a man in his late teens or twenties in good health and CMV-seronegative.

The chain carries TRBV29-1 and TRBJ1-2; D is undetermined. Germline V CDR1 and CDR2: SQVTM, ANQGSEA. V lost 3 bases and J lost 2, with 7 bases in between. This CDR3 is built from 12 residues. The CDR3 nucleotides read TGCAGCGTTGAGGCGGGGAACTATGGCTACACCTTC. It translates to CSVEAGNYGYTF.

DNA for the CDR3: TGTGCCAGCAGCTTGACGGGCACCGGGGAGCTGTTTTTT. Translating gives CASSLTGTGELFF. The rearrangement joins TRBV7-2 to TRBJ2-2; D not resolved. The germline gives CDR1 SGHTA, CDR2 FQGNSA. The CDR3 consists of 13 residues. The V gene lost 3 bases and the J gene lost 4 bases, with 6 bases spanning the gap.

The gene calls are TRBV9 and TRBJ2-3; 9 nucleotides match TRBD2. There are 16 residues in the CDR3. Germline V gives CDR1 SGDLS, CDR2 YYNGEE. Germline trimming cut 4 bases from V and 0 bases from J; bases unmatched to any gene: 6. CDR3 sequence reads: CASSSRLAASTDTQYF. The CDR3 nucleotides are TGTGCCAGCAGCTCTCGACTAGCGGCTAGCACAGATACGCAGTATTTT.

V and J are TRBV2 and TRBJ2-7; D gene unclear. Germline V gives CDR1 SNHLY, CDR2 FYNNEI. Deletions cut 6 bases from V and 7 bases from J, with 16 bases between. The CDR3 loop spans 13 amino acids. The CDR3 sequence: CASRLGSEMEQYF. The CDR3 DNA sequence: TGTGCCAGCAGGCTGGGCTCAGAGATGGAGCAGTACTTC.

This clone was detected once. V gene TRBV10-2 combines with J gene TRBJ1-5, with D possibly TRBD1 on 6 matching bases. Trimming cost V 2 bases and J 6 bases, with 17 bases left between them. The CDR3 covers 16 residues. Per germline, CDR1 WSHSY and CDR2 SAAADI. DNA for the CDR3: TGCGCCAGCAGTGAGCCTGGGAGGGGGGGAGGTCAGCCCCAGCATTTT. Protein sequence: CASSEPGRGGGQPQHF.

The gene calls are TRBV14 and TRBJ1-5; TRBD1 is a possible D gene (5 bases). The germline gives CDR1 SGHDN, CDR2 FVKESK. Trimming shortened V by 1 base and J by 7 bases, and 14 bases separated the two germline ends. CDR3 size: 15 residues. The CDR3 loop reads CASSQVAREGQPQHF. The CDR3 DNA reads as TGTGCCAGCAGCCAAGTCGCCAGGGAGGGACAGCCCCAGCATTTT.

The chain uses TRBV5-1 and TRBJ2-1; a weak D match, TRBD1 (5 bases). The CDR3 is made up of 13 amino acids. In germline, CDR1 is SGHRS, CDR2 YFSETQ. V shed 4 bases and J shed 4 bases, with 9 bases lying between them. The CDR3 DNA reads as TGCGCCAGCAGCACGGACACTTACAATGAGCAGTTCTTC. It encodes CASSTDTYNEQFF.

The V gene is TRBV7-2, the J gene TRBJ1-1; 7 bases match TRBD1. The trim removed 3 bases at V and 0 bases at J, leaving 4 bases unmatched. The CDR3 length is 15 residues. Per germline, CDR1 SGHTA and CDR2 FQGNSA. For the CDR3, the DNA is TGTGCCAGCAGCTTGACAGGGAACGTGAACACTGAAGCTTTCTTT. Translating it yields CASSLTGNVNTEAFF.

The chain has TRBV4-1 and TRBJ2-7; D is perhaps TRBD1 (5 bases). The CDR3 spans 14 residues. Germline V gene data show CDR1 as MGHRA and CDR2 as YSYEKL. Trimming took 0 bases from V and 5 from J, leaving 11 bases between them. CDR3 sequence reads: CASSQDRVGHEQYF. In DNA, the CDR3 is TGCGCCAGCAGCCAAGATAGGGTGGGGCACGAGCAGTACTTC.

This chain joins TRBV11-2 and TRBJ1-5, with D possibly being TRBD1 (5 bases). The CDR3 has 14 amino acids. CDR1 is SGHAT and CDR2 is FQNNGV in the germline V gene. The V end lost 2 bases, the J end lost 5 bases, and 10 bases lay between the germline ends. The DNA for the CDR3 is TGTGCCAGCAGCTTAATGCCAGGGTATCAGCCCCAGCATTTT. Amino acid sequence: CASSLMPGYQPQHF.

The V call is TRBV5-1, the J call TRBJ2-7; D unclear. V dropped 1 base and J dropped 1 base, with 6 bases sitting between them. The germline gives CDR1 SGHRS, CDR2 YFSETQ. The CDR3 loop spans 13 amino acids. The CDR3 DNA reads as TGCGCCAGCAGCTTGATAGATTCCTACGAGCAGTACTTC. Translation: CASSLIDSYEQYF.

J is TRBJ1-5 and V is TRBV6-5; D ambiguous. V was clipped by 6 bases and J by 7 bases, with 13 bases between them. Germline V gene data show CDR1 as MNHEY and CDR2 as SVGAGI. The CDR3 spans 13 residues. The CDR3 DNA sequence: TGTGCCAGCAGGCTGCAGGATACGCAGCCCCAGCATTTT. This sequence encodes CASRLQDTQPQHF.

The chain joins TRBV29-1 to TRBJ2-7, with D possibly being TRBD1 (6 bases). With 7 bases removed from V and 1 base from J, the gap between germline ends came to 17 bases. There are 14 residues in the CDR3. The germline CDR1 and CDR2 sequences are SQVTM and ANQGSEA. In nucleotides, the CDR3 is TGCAGCGCAGCCGCGGACAGTGTTTCCTACGAGCAGTACTTC. Its protein product is CSAAADSVSYEQYF.

As concerns this clone: A junction end diverges from the germline sequence, so it may reflect a read error. The sample contains more than one DNA sequence encoding this CDR3. This chain joins TRBV5-1 and TRBJ2-7, with 8 bases aligning to TRBD1. The CDR3 has 15 amino acids. The germline CDR1 and CDR2 sequences are SGHRS and YFSETQ. This chain's CDR3 is CASSYGGQGGNEQYF. CDR3 coding DNA: TGCGCCAGTAGCTATGGAGGACAGGGTGGGAACGAGCAGTACTTC.

This rearrangement joins TRBV9 to TRBJ2-7; 10 bases match TRBD1. The CDR3 length is 14 residues. The germline V gene has CDR1 SGDLS and CDR2 YYNGEE. With V trimmed by 2 bases and J by 3 bases, 2 bases remained unmatched. DNA of the CDR3: TGTGCCAGCAGCGTGGGACAGGGGTTCTACGAGCAGTACTTC. This translates into CASSVGQGFYEQYF.

CDR3 in amino acids: CASSLDQGYEQYF. DNA of the CDR3: TGTGCCAGCAGCTTGGACCAGGGGTACGAGCAGTACTTC. The V and J genes are TRBV7-3 and TRBJ2-7, with D perhaps TRBD1 (6 bases). The CDR3 covers 13 residues. The germline V gene encodes CDR1 SGHTA and CDR2 FQGTGA. Trimming stripped 3 bases from V and 4 bases from J, with 10 bases between. Drawing the rest from reference TRBV7-3 and TRBJ2-7, the complete variable domain is GAGVSQTPSNKVTEKGKYVELRCDPISGHTALYWYRQSLGQGPEFLIYFQGTGAADDSGLPNDRFFAVRPEGSVSTLKIQRTERGDSAVYLCASSLDQGYEQYFGPGTRLTVT.

The chain employs TRBV5-4 and TRBJ2-2; D may be TRBD2 (6 bases). Germline CDR1 reads SGHNT; CDR2 reads YYREEE (reference sequence). The CDR3 has 18 residues. V was pared by 7 bases and J by 2 bases, with 24 bases between. CDR3 sequence (DNA): TGTGCCAGCCCCCTTCAGTATCGTGGAGCGGGTAACACCGGGGAGCTGTTTTTT. Encoded protein: CASPLQYRGAGNTGELFF.

The chain combines TRBV19 with TRBJ1-1; D is unresolved. Germline V lookup: CDR1 LNHDA, CDR2 SQIVND (reference sequence). V was clipped by 5 bases and J by 3 bases, with 10 bases between them. The CDR3 runs 13 residues. CDR3 region: CASSYGIYTEAFF. The CDR3 DNA is TGTGCCAGTAGTTATGGCATATACACTGAAGCTTTCTTT.

This chain links TRBV10-1 with TRBJ1-2, with a tentative D call TRBD1 (6 bases). Trimming cost V 6 bases and J 6 bases, with 14 bases left between them. The CDR3 runs to 13 residues. The germline CDR1 and CDR2 sequences are WNHNN and SYGVQD (reference sequence). This CDR3 is CASRGGSWNGYTF. DNA of the CDR3: TGCGCCAGCAGAGGGGGAAGTTGGAATGGCTACACCTTC.

The rearrangement links TRBV5-1 to TRBJ1-1; TRBD1 matches at 7 bases. This CDR3 has 17 residues. Unmatched junction bases numbered 9, after V lost 1 base and J lost 0 bases. The germline V gene has CDR1 SGHRS and CDR2 YFSETQ. CDR3 DNA: TGCGCCAGCAGCTTGTTCCCGGTGGACAGGATGAACACTGAAGCTTTCTTT. This encodes CASSLFPVDRMNTEAFF.

V is TRBV7-2 and J is TRBJ2-1; 7 bases align to TRBD2. The CDR3 extends over 13 amino acids. The germline V gene encodes CDR1 SGHTA and CDR2 FQGNSA. J gave up 10 bases and V 3 bases, and 6 bases lay outside the gene matches. The CDR3 loop is CASSLGREREQFF. CDR3 coding DNA: TGTGCCAGCAGCTTGGGGCGGGAGAGAGAGCAGTTCTTC.

The chain joins TRBV19 to TRBJ2-6, with a tentative D call TRBD1 (6 bases). Trimming stripped 6 bases from V and 0 bases from J, with 15 bases between. Germline values: CDR1 LNHDA, CDR2 SQIVND (reference sequence). This CDR3 comprises 17 residues. The CDR3, as DNA: TGTGCCAGTAGCCCCCTGACAGGCCCCTCTGGGGCCAACGTCCTGACTTTC. It codes for CASSPLTGPSGANVLTF.

The chain uses TRBV7-3 and TRBJ2-3, with 12 bases that match TRBD2. With V trimmed by 5 bases and J by 5 bases, 8 bases remained unmatched. The CDR3 has 16 residues. Germline-derived CDR1 and CDR2 are SGHTA and FQGTGA. CDR3 sequence (DNA): TGTGCCAGCAGCCCCCACGGGACTAGCGGGTTAGATACGCAGTATTTT. Amino acids: CASSPHGTSGLDTQYF.

The chain couples TRBV7-8 to TRBJ1-4; D not resolved. The CDR3 covers 16 residues. Trimming shortened V by 0 bases and J by 0 bases, and 8 bases separated the two germline ends. Germline CDR1 and CDR2: SGHVS and FQNEAQ. The CDR3 bases are TGTGCCAGCAGCTTAGCTGAGGTTTCAACTAATGAAAAACTGTTTTTT. It specifies CASSLAEVSTNEKLFF.

The chain uses TRBV19 and TRBJ1-2; 9 nucleotides agree with TRBD1. The length of the CDR3 is 19 residues. V shed 6 bases and J 4 bases; nucleotides not matched to a gene: 21. Germline values: CDR1 LNHDA, CDR2 SQIVND (reference sequence). The CDR3 spells CASRDIPGQGVGASYGYTF. The DNA for the CDR3 is TGTGCCAGTAGAGATATTCCGGGACAGGGTGTGGGAGCTTCCTATGGCTACACCTTC. The complete variable domain, with remaining parts taken from reference TRBV19 and TRBJ1-2, reads DGGITQSPKYLFRKEGQNVTLSCEQNLNHDAMYWYRQDPGQGLRLIYYSQIVNDFQKGDIAEGYSVSREKKESFPLTVTSAQKNPTAFYLCASRDIPGQGVGASYGYTFGSGTRLTVV.